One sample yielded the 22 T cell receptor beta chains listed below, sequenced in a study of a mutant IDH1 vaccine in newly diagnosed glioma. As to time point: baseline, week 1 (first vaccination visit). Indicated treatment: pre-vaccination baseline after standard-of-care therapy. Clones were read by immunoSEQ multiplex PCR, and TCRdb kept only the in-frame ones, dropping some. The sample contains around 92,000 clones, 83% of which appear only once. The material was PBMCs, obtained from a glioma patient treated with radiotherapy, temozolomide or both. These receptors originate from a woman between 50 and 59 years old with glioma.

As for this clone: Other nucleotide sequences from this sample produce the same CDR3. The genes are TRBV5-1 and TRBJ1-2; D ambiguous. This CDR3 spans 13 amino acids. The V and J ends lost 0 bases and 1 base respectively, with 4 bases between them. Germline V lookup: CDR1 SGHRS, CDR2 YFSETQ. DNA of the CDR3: TGCGCCAGCAGCTTGGGGGGTAACTATGGCTACACCTTC. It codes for CASSLGGNYGYTF.

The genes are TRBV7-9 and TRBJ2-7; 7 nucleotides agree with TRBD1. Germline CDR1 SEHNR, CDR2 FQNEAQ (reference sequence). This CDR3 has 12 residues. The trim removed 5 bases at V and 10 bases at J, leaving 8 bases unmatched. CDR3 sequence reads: CASSPAGGSQYF. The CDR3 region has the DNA TGTGCCAGCAGCCCTGCAGGGGGTTCCCAGTACTTC.

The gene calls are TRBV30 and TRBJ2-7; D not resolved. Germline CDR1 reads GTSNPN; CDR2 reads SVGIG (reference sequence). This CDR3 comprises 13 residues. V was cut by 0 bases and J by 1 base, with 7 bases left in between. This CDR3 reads CAWSVGLSYEQYF. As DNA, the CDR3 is TGTGCCTGGAGTGTCGGGCTTTCCTACGAGCAGTACTTC.

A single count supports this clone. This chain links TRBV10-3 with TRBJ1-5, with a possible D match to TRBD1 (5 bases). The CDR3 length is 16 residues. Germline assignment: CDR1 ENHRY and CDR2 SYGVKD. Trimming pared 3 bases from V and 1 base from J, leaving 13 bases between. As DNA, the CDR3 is TGTGCCATCAGTGATCAAGATAGGGGAAGCAATCAGCCCCAGCATTTT. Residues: CAISDQDRGSNQPQHF.

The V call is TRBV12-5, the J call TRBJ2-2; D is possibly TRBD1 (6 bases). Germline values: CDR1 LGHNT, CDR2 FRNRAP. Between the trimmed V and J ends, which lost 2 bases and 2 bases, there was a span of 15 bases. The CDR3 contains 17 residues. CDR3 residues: CASGLWDKTGNTGELFF. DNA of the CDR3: TGTGCTAGTGGTTTGTGGGACAAGACAGGCAACACCGGGGAGCTGTTTTTT.

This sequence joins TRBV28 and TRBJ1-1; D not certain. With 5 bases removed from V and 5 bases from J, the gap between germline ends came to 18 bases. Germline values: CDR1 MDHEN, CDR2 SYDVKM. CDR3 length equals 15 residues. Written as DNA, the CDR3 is TGTGCCAGCAGTCTACGGAGGGTGACGAGGACTGAAGCTTTCTTT. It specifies CASSLRRVTRTEAFF.

CDR3 coding DNA: TGTGCCAGCGGCACCAGGGGCTATGGCTACACCTTC. It specifies CASGTRGYGYTF. The chain links TRBV9 to TRBJ1-2, with TRBD1 as a possible D gene (6 bases). Germline values: CDR1 SGDLS, CDR2 YYNGEE. Trimming cost V 7 bases and J 4 bases, with 11 bases left between them. This CDR3 is built from 12 residues.

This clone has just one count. The DNA of the CDR3 is TGTGCCAGTAGTATAGTCGGGGGCTGGGGGAACACTGAAGCTTTCTTT. This translates into CASSIVGGWGNTEAFF. The V gene is TRBV19, the J gene TRBJ1-1, with D perhaps matching TRBD1 (6 bases). Germline V CDR1 and CDR2: LNHDA, SQIVND (reference sequence). V was pared by 1 base and J by 1 base, with 13 bases between. The CDR3 sequence is 16 residues long.

This CDR3 is CASTRDREIGTEAFF. The DNA for the CDR3 is TGTGCCAGCACCCGGGACAGGGAAATAGGAACTGAAGCTTTCTTT. This sequence joins TRBV2 and TRBJ1-1; 9 bases are shared with TRBD1. The CDR3 covers 15 residues. With 7 bases clipped from V and 5 bases from J, the junction kept 11 bases outside the gene matches. Germline V gene sequence: CDR1 SNHLY, CDR2 FYNNEI.

The CDR3 is CASSPRGQGTDTQYF. The CDR3 DNA reads TGTGCCAGCAGCCCACGTGGACAGGGCACAGATACGCAGTATTTT. The rearrangement uses TRBV13 and TRBJ2-3; 7 bases align to TRBD1. CDR1 PRHDT and CDR2 FYEKMQ come from the germline V gene (reference sequence). The CDR3 totals 15 residues. V shed 5 bases, J shed 1 base, and the junction held 6 bases outside the gene matches.

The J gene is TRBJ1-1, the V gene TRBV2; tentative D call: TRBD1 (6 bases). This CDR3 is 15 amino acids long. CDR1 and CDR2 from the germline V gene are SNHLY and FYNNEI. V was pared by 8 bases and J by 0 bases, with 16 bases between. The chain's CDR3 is CASRSFGTLNTEAFF. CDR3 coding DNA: TGTGCCAGCCGGTCTTTCGGGACACTGAACACTGAAGCTTTCTTT.

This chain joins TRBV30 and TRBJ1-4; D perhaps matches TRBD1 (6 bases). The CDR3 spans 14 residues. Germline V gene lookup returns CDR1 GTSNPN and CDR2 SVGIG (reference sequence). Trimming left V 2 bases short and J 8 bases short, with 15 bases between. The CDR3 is CAWSKAGETEKLFF. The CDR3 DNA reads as TGTGCCTGGAGTAAGGCAGGGGAAACCGAAAAACTGTTTTTT.

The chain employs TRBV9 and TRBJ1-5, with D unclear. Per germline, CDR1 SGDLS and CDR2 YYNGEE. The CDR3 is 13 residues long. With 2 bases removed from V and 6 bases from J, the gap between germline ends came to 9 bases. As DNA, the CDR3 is TGTGCCAGCAGCGTGAGAGGTGGTCAGCCCCAGCATTTT. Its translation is CASSVRGGQPQHF.

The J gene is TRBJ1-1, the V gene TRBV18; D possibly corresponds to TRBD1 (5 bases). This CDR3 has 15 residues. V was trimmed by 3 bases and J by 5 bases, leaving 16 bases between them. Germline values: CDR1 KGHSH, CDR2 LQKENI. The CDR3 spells CASSPLQGRETEAFF. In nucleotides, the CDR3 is TGTGCCAGCTCACCTCTCCAGGGTCGGGAAACTGAAGCTTTCTTT.

The CDR3 coding sequence is TGTGCCAGCAGCCTAAGCAGGGGGCAAGGCTACACCTTC. This codes for CASSLSRGQGYTF. This chain uses TRBV7-2 with TRBJ1-2; 8 bases map to TRBD1. J was trimmed by 8 bases and V by 5 bases; bases with no gene match: 7. There are 13 residues in the CDR3. The germline V gene has CDR1 SGHTA and CDR2 FQGNSA.

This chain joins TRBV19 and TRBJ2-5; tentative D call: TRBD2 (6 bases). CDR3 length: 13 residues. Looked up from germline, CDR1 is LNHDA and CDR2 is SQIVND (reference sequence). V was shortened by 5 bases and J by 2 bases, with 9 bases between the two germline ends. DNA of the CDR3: TGTGCCAGTAGTGATAGCGGACAAGAGACCCAGTACTTC. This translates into CASSDSGQETQYF.

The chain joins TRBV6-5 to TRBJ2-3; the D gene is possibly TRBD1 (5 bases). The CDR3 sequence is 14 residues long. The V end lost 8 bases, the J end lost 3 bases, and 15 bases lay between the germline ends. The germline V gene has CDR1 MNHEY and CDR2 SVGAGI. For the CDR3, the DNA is TGTGCCAGCTTTAGGGCTCAGGGAACAGATACGCAGTATTTT. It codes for CASFRAQGTDTQYF.

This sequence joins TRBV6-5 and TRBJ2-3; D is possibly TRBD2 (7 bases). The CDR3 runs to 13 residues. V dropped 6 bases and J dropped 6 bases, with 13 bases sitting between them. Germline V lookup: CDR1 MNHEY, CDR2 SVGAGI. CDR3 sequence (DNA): TGTGCCAGCAGCAGGCGGGGGCCGGATACGCAGTATTTT. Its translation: CASSRRGPDTQYF.

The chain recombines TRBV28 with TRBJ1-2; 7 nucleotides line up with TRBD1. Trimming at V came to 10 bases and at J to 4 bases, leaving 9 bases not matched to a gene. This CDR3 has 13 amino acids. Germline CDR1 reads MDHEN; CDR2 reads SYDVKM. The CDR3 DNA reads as TGTGCCACCAATCCCGGACAGGCCTATGGCTACACCTTC. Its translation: CATNPGQAYGYTF.

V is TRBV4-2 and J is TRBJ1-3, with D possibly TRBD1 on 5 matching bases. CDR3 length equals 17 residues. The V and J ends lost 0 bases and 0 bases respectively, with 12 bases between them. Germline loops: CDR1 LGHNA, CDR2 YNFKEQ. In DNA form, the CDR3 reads TGTGCCAGCAGCCAAGACTGGTCAGGGCGCTCTGGAAACACCATATATTTT. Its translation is CASSQDWSGRSGNTIYF.

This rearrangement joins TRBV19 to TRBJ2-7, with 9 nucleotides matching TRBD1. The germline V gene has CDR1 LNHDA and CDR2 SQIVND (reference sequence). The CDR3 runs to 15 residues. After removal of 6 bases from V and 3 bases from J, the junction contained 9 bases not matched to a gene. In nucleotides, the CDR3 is TGTGCCAGTAGGCCGGACAGGGGCGACTACTACGAGCAGTACTTC. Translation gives CASRPDRGDYYEQYF.

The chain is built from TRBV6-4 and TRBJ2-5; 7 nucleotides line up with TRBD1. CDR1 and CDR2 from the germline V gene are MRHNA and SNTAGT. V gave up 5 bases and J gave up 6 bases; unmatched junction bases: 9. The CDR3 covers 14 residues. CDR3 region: CASSKEEGAQTQYF. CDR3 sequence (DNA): TGTGCCAGCAGTAAGGAAGAGGGGGCGCAGACCCAGTACTTC.